This TCR beta chain was identified during a study of blood T cell repertoires in COVID-19. The V gene end was trimmed by 4 bases and the J gene end by 4 bases; junction bases not matched to a gene: 10. CDR3 size: 16 residues. CDR1 and CDR2 from the germline V gene are SNHLY and FYNNEI. Repertoires were generated with immunoSEQ multiplex PCR, while TCRdb's copy carries only in-frame clones and drops some. The sample lists roughly 60,000 clones; around 90% were seen once. This clonotype was obtained from a man aged 50-59 years with active COVID-19. The genes are TRBV2 and TRBJ1-1; the match to TRBD1 covers 9 bases. The sequenced sample was peripheral blood. CDR3 in DNA: TGTGCCAGCAGTGGCCTTTCTAAGACAGGGGGCACTGAAGCTTTCTTT. As protein: CASSGLSKTGGTEAFF.